This T cell receptor (beta chain) was captured in a study of naive and memory T cell subsets. Amplification of ligated cDNA took four PCR rounds with SP2 and nested alpha and beta constant primers. MiXCR, applied by TCRdb to the 5' RACE reads, yields one record per CDR3 protein. Among 45,000 to 55,000 distinct CDR3 sequences listed, around 5% were seen once. This clonotype was seen ten or more times. V was pared by 4 bases and J by 5 bases, with 11 bases of the junction left unmatched. The CDR3 has 18 amino acids. Per germline, CDR1 SEHNR and CDR2 FQNEAQ (reference sequence). The library had UMIs added by 3' ligation of an oligonucleotide to TCR cDNA. RNA was extracted from less than 3 ml of whole blood of healthy adults.

The sequence derives from a female donor in good health. The chain carries TRBV7-9 and TRBJ2-7; 16 bases map to TRBD2. CDR3 coding DNA: TGTGCCAGCAGCTCGGGCCCGGGACTAGCGGGAGGGTTGAACGAGCAGTACTTC. This codes for CASSSGPGLAGGLNEQYF.